The 4 T cell receptor beta chains in this list originate from one sample, sequenced in a study of T cells in Graves' hyperthyroidism and ophthalmopathy. TCR beta CDR3 regions were amplified from RNA transcripts. When the TCR CDR3 underwent first-round RT-PCR, the HTBI primer set was used. TCRdb called the multiplex PCR reads again in MiXCR, with one record for every CDR3 protein. The sample carries some 720,000 distinct CDR3 sequences, 15% to 20% recorded once. The sequenced material came from blood. The receptor source for this set is a young man with Graves' hyperthyroidism.

The sample holds many counts of this clonotype. The J gene is TRBJ1-5, the V gene TRBV2; possibly TRBD1 for D (6 bases). Looked up from germline, CDR1 is SNHLY and CDR2 is FYNNEI. CDR3 length equals 13 residues. Trimming removed 6 bases from V and 10 bases from J, with 16 bases in between. The CDR3: CASSVGGHGPQHF. CDR3 bases: TGTGCCAGCAGCGTTGGGGGCCACGGCCCCCAGCATTTT.

In this sample, this clonotype turned up many times. The chain links TRBV20-1 to TRBJ2-1; the D gene could be TRBD1 or TRBD2 (5 bases each). The CDR3 contains 15 residues. V was shortened by 3 bases and J by 3 bases, with 15 bases between the two germline ends. CDR1 is DFQATT, CDR2 SNEGSKA, per germline (reference sequence). The CDR3 DNA follows: TGCAGTGCTAGTTCCGGGACCTCAGGCTACAATGAGCAGTTCTTC. The encoded protein is CSASSGTSGYNEQFF.

This clonotype was detected ten times or more. The chain uses TRBV28 and TRBJ2-3, with TRBD2 matching 8 bases. J gave up 2 bases and V 6 bases, and 7 bases lay outside the gene matches. The CDR3 is 15 amino acids. CDR1 and CDR2 from the germline V gene are MDHEN and SYDVKM. CDR3 nucleotides: TGTGCCAGCAGCTCGGGAGGGCGGCTCACAGATACGCAGTATTTT. It specifies CASSSGGRLTDTQYF.

The chain links TRBV7-9 to TRBJ1-1, with no clear D. Germline-derived CDR1 and CDR2 are SEHNR and FQNEAQ (reference sequence). This CDR3 is 14 amino acids long. V gave up 8 bases and J gave up 1 base, with 14 bases separating them. The CDR3 spells CASASQGSNTEAFF. The CDR3 nucleotides read TGTGCCAGCGCGTCTCAAGGATCGAACACTGAAGCTTTCTTT. Full variable domain (missing parts from reference TRBV7-9 and TRBJ1-1): DTGVSQNPRHKITKRGQNVTFRCDPISEHNRLYWYRQTLGQGPEFLTYFQNEAQLEKSRLLSDRFSAERPKGSFSTLEIQRTEQGDSAMYLCASASQGSNTEAFFGQGTRLTVV.